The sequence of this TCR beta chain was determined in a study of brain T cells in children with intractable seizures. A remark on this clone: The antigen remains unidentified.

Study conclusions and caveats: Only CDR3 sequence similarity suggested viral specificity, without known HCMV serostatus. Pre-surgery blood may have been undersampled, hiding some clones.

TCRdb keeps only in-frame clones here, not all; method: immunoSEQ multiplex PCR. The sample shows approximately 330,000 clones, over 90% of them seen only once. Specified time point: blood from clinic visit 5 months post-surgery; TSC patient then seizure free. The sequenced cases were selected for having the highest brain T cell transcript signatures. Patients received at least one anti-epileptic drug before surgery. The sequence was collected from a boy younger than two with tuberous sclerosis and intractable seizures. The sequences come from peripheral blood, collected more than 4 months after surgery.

DNA of the CDR3: TGTGCCAGCAGCTCAGGACTGACGAACACTGAAGCTTTCTTT. Translated: CASSSGLTNTEAFF. The chain is built from TRBV13 and TRBJ1-1; D is unclear. V was trimmed by 4 bases and J by 1 base, leaving 10 bases between them. CDR3 length: 14 amino acids. The germline V gene encodes CDR1 PRHDT and CDR2 FYEKMQ (reference sequence).